A single sample is the source of the 17 T cell receptor beta chains below, sequenced in a study of T cells expressing NK-cell markers. TCRdb re-called the 5' RACE reads and shows each CDR3 protein once, DNA omitted. Its table records roughly 390,000 distinct CDR3 sequences. Sequencing was done on a sample of blood T cells: a sorted CD56 or NKG2C T cell subset, CD4+ or CD8+ T cells, or bulk PBMC T cells (not recorded which). The source is a man between 18 and 69 years old in good health.

V usage is TRBV10-3 and J usage is TRBJ2-7. The CDR3 runs 14 residues. CDR1 ENHRY and CDR2 SYGVKD come from the germline V gene. This CDR3 reads CAISEGVGTYEQYF.

The V call is TRBV29-1, the J call TRBJ2-5; TCRdb's D call of TRBD1 is untestable without DNA. CDR1 and CDR2 from the germline V gene are SQVTM and ANQGSEA. The CDR3 loop spans 15 amino acids. CDR3 sequence reads: CSVEVTGLVGETQYF. Filled out from reference TRBV29-1 and TRBJ2-5, the complete variable domain reads SAVISQKPSRDICQRGTSLTIQCQVDSQVTMMFWYRQQPGQSLTLIATANQGSEATYESGFVIDKFPISRPNLTFSTLTVSNMSPEDSSIYLCSVEVTGLVGETQYFGPGTRLLVL.

The chain carries TRBV7-7 and TRBJ2-5; TCRdb outputs TRBD1, but without DNA this stays unchecked. The germline V gene has CDR1 SSHAT and CDR2 FNYEAQ (reference sequence). The CDR3 loop spans 12 amino acids. CDR3 loop: CASRGGGETQYF.

The chain combines TRBV7-7 with TRBJ1-3; lacking DNA, the TRBD1 call made by TCRdb goes unchecked. The CDR3 loop spans 15 amino acids. Germline V gene sequence: CDR1 SSHAT, CDR2 FNYEAQ (reference sequence). CDR3 protein: CASSLLQGPGNTIYF.

V gene TRBV12-3 or TRBV12-4 combines with J gene TRBJ2-3; the TCRdb call, TRBD2, lacks DNA for checking. The length of the CDR3 is 14 residues. The CDR3 loop is CASSPGGRTDTQYF.

The chain has TRBV27 and TRBJ2-7; TCRdb's D call of TRBD2 is untestable without DNA. CDR3 length: 16 residues. CDR1 and CDR2 (germline): MNHEY, SMNVEV (reference sequence). The CDR3 reads CASSPLRDFGPGEQYF.

This rearrangement joins TRBV20-1 to TRBJ1-1; TCRdb names TRBD1, which stays unverified in the absence of DNA. Germline assignment: CDR1 DFQATT and CDR2 SNEGSKA (reference sequence). This CDR3 has 17 residues. CDR3 residues: CSVFTPVGYGMNTEAFF.

This chain uses TRBV2 with TRBJ1-4; TCRdb lists TRBD1, though no DNA is available to test this call. The CDR3 consists of 15 residues. Germline V CDR1 and CDR2: SNHLY, FYNNEI. CDR3 loop: CASSDQGTKSEKLFF.

CDR3 sequence: CASRPPRPTSSYEQYF. The rearrangement uses TRBV6-1 and TRBJ2-7; no DNA is available, so the TRBD2 call from TCRdb remains unchecked. CDR3 size: 16 residues. Germline assignment: CDR1 MNHNS and CDR2 SASEGT.

The chain joins TRBV11-1 to TRBJ1-1; the TCRdb D gene call, TRBD1, has no DNA to confirm it. Germline CDR1 is SGHAT and CDR2 is FQDESV (reference sequence). The CDR3 length is 18 residues. CDR3 residues: CASSLRLGTALGNTEAFF.

This chain uses TRBV25-1 with TRBJ2-5. Looked up from germline, CDR1 is MGHDK and CDR2 is SYGVNS. CDR3 length equals 12 residues. This CDR3 reads CASSGSSSPQYF.

The chain combines TRBV21-1 with TRBJ2-1; without DNA, the TCRdb call of TRBD1 cannot be checked. TRBV21-1 is assigned pseudogene status. The CDR3 consists of 16 residues. CDR3 protein: CASSNPDPRRDNEQFF.

The genes are TRBV7-9 and TRBJ2-1; TCRdb's D gene call, TRBD1, goes unchecked for lack of DNA. The CDR3 extends over 14 amino acids. Germline V lookup: CDR1 SEHNR, CDR2 FQNEAQ (reference sequence). The CDR3 spells CASSPGTKGEEQFF.

The V call is TRBV13, the J call TRBJ2-7. Germline CDR1 is PRHDT and CDR2 is FYEKMQ (reference sequence). The CDR3 runs to 14 residues. The CDR3 is CASTKVGYSYEQYF.

The chain employs TRBV3-1 and TRBJ2-5; the TCRdb D gene call, TRBD1, has no DNA to confirm it. Germline CDR1 reads LGHDT; CDR2 reads YNNKEL (reference sequence). The CDR3 is 14 amino acids. CDR3 residues: CASSLNPGSETQYF.

This chain connects TRBV12-5 to TRBJ2-1; TCRdb calls TRBD1, which cannot be checked without DNA. The V gene's germline CDR1 is LGHNT and CDR2 FRNRAP. CDR3 length: 13 residues. The CDR3 region is CASGLVRGREQFF.

The chain has TRBV5-1 and TRBJ2-1. CDR3 size: 16 residues. Germline assignment: CDR1 SGHRS and CDR2 YFSETQ. This CDR3 is CASSLGTANSYNEQFF. Using reference TRBV5-1 and TRBJ2-1 for the parts outside the CDR3, the full variable domain is KAGVTQTPRYLIKTRGQQVTLSCSPISGHRSVSWYQQTPGQGLQFLFEYFSETQRNKGNFPGRFSGRQFSNSRSEMNVSTLELGDSALYLCASSLGTANSYNEQFFGPGTRLTVL.